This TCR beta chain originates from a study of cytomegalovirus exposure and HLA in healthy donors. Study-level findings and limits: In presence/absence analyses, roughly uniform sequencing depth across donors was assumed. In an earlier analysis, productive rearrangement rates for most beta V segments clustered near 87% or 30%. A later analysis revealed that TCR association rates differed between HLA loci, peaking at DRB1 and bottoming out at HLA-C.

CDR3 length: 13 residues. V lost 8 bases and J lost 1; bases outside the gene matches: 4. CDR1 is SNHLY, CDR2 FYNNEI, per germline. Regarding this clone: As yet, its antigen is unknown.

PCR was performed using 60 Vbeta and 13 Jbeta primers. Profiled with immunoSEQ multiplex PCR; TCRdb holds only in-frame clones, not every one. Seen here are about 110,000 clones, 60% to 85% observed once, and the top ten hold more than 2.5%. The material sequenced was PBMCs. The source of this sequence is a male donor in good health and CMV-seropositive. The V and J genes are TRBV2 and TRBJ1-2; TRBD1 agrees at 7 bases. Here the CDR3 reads CASGTEGNYGYTF. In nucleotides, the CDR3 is TGTGCCAGCGGGACAGAGGGTAACTATGGCTACACCTTC.